The clone carrying this T cell receptor beta chain was observed a handful of times. The antigen remains undetermined. Per germline, CDR1 MNHEY and CDR2 SVGAGI. This CDR3 region has 16 residues. V lost 0 bases and J 7 bases, leaving 19 bases between the germline ends. The source of the sample is a study of graft-versus-host responses after intestinal transplantation. About the research overall: Recipients underwent multivisceral, liver-intestinal, or isolated intestinal transplants. The study gave all recipients anti-thymocyte globulin induction, then tacrolimus and steroids for 2 to 3 years.

Findings and caveats of the study: Peak levels of circulating GvH clones tracked with early post-transplant HvG declines.

TCRdb's copy holds only in-frame clones and misses some; the assay was immunoSEQ multiplex PCR. The table has 85,000 to 100,000 clones, more than 85% seen once. The chain recombines TRBV6-5 with TRBJ2-7; perhaps TRBD2 as D (6 bases). Sequencing used unstimulated CD4+ T cells sorted from spleen or lymph node cells, obtained before transplant. This sequence was found in a human donor who was the organ donor for an intestinal transplant. The CDR3 DNA reads TGTGCCAGCAGTTACTCATTCTCGGGAGATGGATGGGAGCAGTACTTC. It codes for CASSYSFSGDGWEQYF.